The T cell receptor (beta chain) under discussion was sequenced for a study of T cell repertoires in aging, cancer and after chemotherapy. Whole-study context: Glioblastoma patients receiving temozolomide-based therapy gave paired samples before and after chemotherapy. Study results and caveats: Loss of evenness, beyond lost richness, contributed to age-related TCR diversity decline in cancer patients. These repertoire data do not allow conclusions about immunological memory after chemotherapy. Median generation probability rose over the chemotherapy interval in each cancer cohort, suggesting rebound thymic output.

The CDR3 extends over 15 amino acids. Trimming removed 0 bases at V and 4 bases at J, with 12 bases between. The germline CDR1 and CDR2 sequences are MNHEY and SVGAGI. Of note for this clonotype: The antigen is unknown.

Amplification of TCR beta used genomic DNA extracted from peripheral blood. Multiplex touch-down PCR with TRB-A/B primers amplified rearranged V-D-J TRB sequences. TCRdb processed the multiplex PCR reads anew with MiXCR; each CDR3 protein has one entry. The profile shows fewer than 10,000 distinct CDR3 sequences, under 50% of them singletons. The TCR comes from a human donor with a solid tumor. The chain employs TRBV6-5 and TRBJ1-2, with D possibly being TRBD1 (5 bases). Sequenced material: blood. CDR3 DNA: TGTGCCAGCAGTTACTCGAGGGACGGCGCCTATGGCTACACCTTC. Protein: CASSYSRDGAYGYTF.